This note documents a single T cell receptor (beta chain) sequence. Its specificity is not known. The sample originates from a study of PD-1 blockade in mismatch repair-deficient tumors. Study background: Patients had eleven to twelve mismatch repair-deficient cancer types, all previously treated and progressing. Study-level points and caveats: Rapid post-treatment expansion, then contraction, generally preceding radiologic response, marked tumor-resident clones.

Sequencing was performed with immunoSEQ multiplex PCR; in TCRdb, only in-frame clones are kept and a portion is missing. The table lists 100,000 or so clones, 82% of them singletons. Germline-derived CDR1 and CDR2 are SGHTA and FQGNSA. CDR3 length: 15 residues. The V end lost 1 base, the J end lost 4 bases, and 14 bases lay between the germline ends. Every patient had mismatch repair deficiency by PCR or immunohistochemistry. TCR sequencing covered three patients who responded to pembrolizumab. V gene TRBV7-2 combines with J gene TRBJ2-7; no clear D gene. The sequence was obtained from an adult with mismatch repair-deficient cancer. The sequenced sample was peripheral blood, obtained 30 to 36 weeks after starting pembrolizumab. The CDR3 is CASSLDNGFRYEQYF. Here the CDR3 DNA reads TGTGCCAGCAGCTTAGACAACGGGTTCCGTTACGAGCAGTACTTC.